Sequencing of this TCR beta chain was carried out in a study of blood T cells in healthy people across ages. There were at least 6 micrograms of total RNA extracted from every sample. This CDR3 spans 15 amino acids. Germline V gives CDR1 MNHEY, CDR2 SMNVEV (reference sequence). This clonotype was found once. One junction end disagrees with the germline gene, perhaps due to a read error. A second about 7 to 11 cycle PCR used barcoded and J-beta primers. TCRdb reanalysed the 5' RACE reads using MiXCR and keeps one entry per CDR3 protein. This sample yields over 450,000 distinct CDR3 sequences, of which around 24% are seen a single time; around 10% belongs to the top ten. The same sample was also used in a study of T cells of mothers and their children. From that study: Each child contributed some 3 million TCR beta CDR3 reads, while each mother contributed over 8 million.

This chain connects TRBV27 to TRBJ2-7; 13 nucleotides align to TRBD2. This clonotype was obtained from a boy under 18 in good health. Material for sequencing was blood. CDR3: CASRSGTSGTYEQCF. CDR3 DNA: TGTGCTTCCCGCTCTGGGACTAGCGGGACCTACGAGCAGTGCTTC.